The rows below give T cell receptor beta chains drawn from one sample of a study of OX40 agonist ivuxolimab in advanced cancers. The repertoire was sequenced with immunoSEQ multiplex PCR; TCRdb's copy has only in-frame clones and lacks some. The sample contains under 80,000 clones, 70% to 90% of which appear only once. The specimen comprised CD4+ or CD8+ T cells sorted from blood, sampled in a trial of the OX40 agonist ivuxolimab. The source of these receptors is an adult with an advanced solid tumor such as melanoma, head and neck, liver or kidney cancer. The conserved cysteine and the conserved F or W are not part of the CDR3 here. Each record gives: J gene, CDR3 length, V gene, CDR3 protein.

j_call: TRBJ1-5; cdr3_length: 13; v_call: TRBV5-1; cdr3_aa: ASSLGEGINQPQH
j_call: TRBJ2-7; cdr3_length: 14; v_call: TRBV11-2; cdr3_aa: ASSSYPGGSSYEQY
j_call: TRBJ1-1; cdr3_length: 11; v_call: TRBV7-7; cdr3_aa: ASSFARGTEAF
j_call: TRBJ2-5; cdr3_length: 13; v_call: TRBV18; cdr3_aa: ASSPPLRPGETQY
j_call: TRBJ1-1; cdr3_length: 11; v_call: TRBV7-9; cdr3_aa: ASSPGTNTEAF
j_call: TRBJ2-2; cdr3_length: 13; v_call: TRBV29-1; cdr3_aa: SVGDRGQKGGELF
j_call: TRBJ1-5; cdr3_length: 15; v_call: TRBV5-4; cdr3_aa: ASSSQTGGGAGAPQH
j_call: TRBJ1-6; cdr3_length: 11; v_call: TRBV28; cdr3_aa: ASSFDRGVSLH
j_call: TRBJ1-1; cdr3_length: 9; v_call: TRBV20-1; cdr3_aa: SADSNTEAF
j_call: TRBJ2-1; cdr3_length: 13; v_call: TRBV5-1; cdr3_aa: ASSTGLAVYNEQF
j_call: TRBJ2-1; cdr3_length: 11; v_call: TRBV7-2; cdr3_aa: ASSLGVQNEQF
j_call: TRBJ1-5; cdr3_length: 12; v_call: TRBV18; cdr3_aa: ASSPNSFPQPQH
j_call: TRBJ1-1; cdr3_length: 16; v_call: TRBV4-1; cdr3_aa: ASSQENRGYLMNTEAF
j_call: TRBJ1-1; cdr3_length: 12; v_call: TRBV18; cdr3_aa: ASSRRDSDTEAF
j_call: TRBJ1-1; cdr3_length: 10; v_call: TRBV29-1; cdr3_aa: SVLRGDTEAF
j_call: TRBJ2-7; cdr3_length: 12; v_call: TRBV5-1; cdr3_aa: ASSLGAGSYEQY
j_call: TRBJ2-1; cdr3_length: 13; v_call: TRBV2; cdr3_aa: ASRPADGSYNEQF
j_call: TRBJ1-2; cdr3_length: 13; v_call: TRBV28; cdr3_aa: AITHGAGLNYGYT
j_call: TRBJ2-7; cdr3_length: 12; v_call: TRBV25-1; cdr3_aa: ASGRQGLTYEQY
j_call: -; cdr3_length: 10; v_call: TRBV2; cdr3_aa: ASSWTSYEQY
j_call: TRBJ1-2; cdr3_length: 13; v_call: TRBV6-6; cdr3_aa: ASSYSRTDPLGYT
j_call: TRBJ2-7; cdr3_length: 13; v_call: TRBV4-2; cdr3_aa: ASSHHFGVGNEQY
j_call: TRBJ2-1; cdr3_length: 9; v_call: TRBV2; cdr3_aa: ASSLVNEQF
j_call: TRBJ2-3; cdr3_length: 13; v_call: TRBV7-3; cdr3_aa: ASSSQRGTTDTQY
j_call: TRBJ1-1; cdr3_length: 13; v_call: TRBV7-2; cdr3_aa: ASSLQDRRITEAF
j_call: TRBJ1-1; cdr3_length: 11; v_call: TRBV18; cdr3_aa: ASSPTGGTEAF
j_call: TRBJ1-5; cdr3_length: 13; v_call: TRBV19; cdr3_aa: ASSTGGGGNQPQH
j_call: TRBJ2-2; cdr3_length: 12; v_call: TRBV12-5; cdr3_aa: ASGTGEVTGELF
j_call: TRBJ2-5; cdr3_length: 10; v_call: TRBV7-3; cdr3_aa: ASSLRGQTQY
j_call: TRBJ2-1; cdr3_length: 12; v_call: TRBV5-1; cdr3_aa: ASSFWVAGGEKF
j_call: TRBJ2-5; cdr3_length: 11; v_call: TRBV4-2; cdr3_aa: ASSQDLQETQY
j_call: TRBJ2-7; cdr3_length: 9; v_call: TRBV6-5; cdr3_aa: ASSSTYEQY
j_call: TRBJ1-6; cdr3_length: 14; v_call: TRBV19; cdr3_aa: ASSIPSGTARSPLH
j_call: TRBJ2-3; cdr3_length: 13; v_call: TRBV2; cdr3_aa: AKGGLAGVTDTQY
j_call: TRBJ2-1; cdr3_length: 13; v_call: TRBV18; cdr3_aa: ASSPRQNSYNEQF
j_call: TRBJ2-7; cdr3_length: 12; v_call: TRBV28; cdr3_aa: ASRPSGTSYEQY